This T cell receptor (beta chain) was captured in a study of cytomegalovirus exposure and HLA in healthy donors. Donors came from a validation cohort of fewer than 150 subjects, distinct from the first 666-subject cohort. Clones were sequenced by immunoSEQ multiplex PCR, and TCRdb holds only the in-frame ones, with some missing. The data show about 240,000 clones, approximately 86% seen once. Germline lookup yields CDR1 SGHAT and CDR2 FQNNGV. This CDR3 has 16 amino acids. Deletions cut 4 bases from V and 2 bases from J, with 18 bases between. Sequencing used PBMCs. The TCR comes from a woman aged 30 to 39 in good health and CMV-seropositive. This sequence joins TRBV11-2 and TRBJ2-7, with D perhaps TRBD2 (5 bases). CDR3 sequence reads: CASSSGGYTFTYEQYF. In nucleotides, the CDR3 is TGTGCCAGCAGCTCGGGCGGGTATACTTTTACCTACGAGCAGTACTTC.